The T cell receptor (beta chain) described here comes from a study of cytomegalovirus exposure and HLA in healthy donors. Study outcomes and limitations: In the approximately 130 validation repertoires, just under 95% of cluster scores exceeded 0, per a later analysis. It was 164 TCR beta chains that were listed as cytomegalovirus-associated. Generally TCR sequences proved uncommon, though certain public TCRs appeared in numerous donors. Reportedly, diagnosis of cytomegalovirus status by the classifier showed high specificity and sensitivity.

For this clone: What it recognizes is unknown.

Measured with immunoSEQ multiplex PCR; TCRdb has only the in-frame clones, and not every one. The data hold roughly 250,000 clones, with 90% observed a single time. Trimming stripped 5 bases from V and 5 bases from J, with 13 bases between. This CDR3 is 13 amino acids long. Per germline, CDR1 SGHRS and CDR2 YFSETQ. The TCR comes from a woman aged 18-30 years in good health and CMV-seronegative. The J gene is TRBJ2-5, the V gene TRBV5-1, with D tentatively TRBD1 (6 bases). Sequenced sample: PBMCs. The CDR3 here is CASSGGLRETQYF. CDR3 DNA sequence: TGCGCCAGCAGTGGGGGCCTGAGGGAGACCCAGTACTTC. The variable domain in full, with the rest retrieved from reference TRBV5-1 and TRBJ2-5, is KAGVTQTPRYLIKTRGQQVTLSCSPISGHRSVSWYQQTPGQGLQFLFEYFSETQRNKGNFPGRFSGRQFSNSRSEMNVSTLELGDSALYLCASSGGLRETQYFGPGTRLLVL.